Listed below are T cell receptor beta chains from one sample, sequenced in a study of identical twins. TCRdb called the 5' RACE reads again in MiXCR, with one record for every CDR3 protein. The sample has approximately 410,000 distinct CDR3 sequences; around 20% are singletons. Sequences were obtained from naive T cells sorted from blood. The receptors come from a man between 45 and 60 years old in good health. Both conserved end residues are part of each CDR3. Fields, in order: D gene, clone size, V gene, J gene, CDR3 protein, CDR3 DNA. D genes are given only for firm matches. Clone size is given for some rows only: seen once, a few or many times, or a class if the clone is expanded.

>TRBD2|few|TRBV20-1|TRBJ2-5
CSATILAGQETQYF
TGCAGTGCTACCATACTAGCGGGACAAGAGACCCAGTACTTC
>NA|many|TRBV10-3|TRBJ1-1
CAISEDSNTLNTEAFF
TGTGCCATCAGTGAAGACTCCAACACATTGAACACTGAAGCTTTCTTT
>NA|many|TRBV5-6|TRBJ2-5
CASSPAQVETQYF
TGTGCCAGCAGCCCGGCGCAGGTAGAGACCCAGTACTTC
>TRBD2|NA|TRBV29-1|TRBJ2-7
CSVVAGGFYEQYF
TGCAGCGTTGTGGCGGGGGGGTTTTACGAGCAGTACTTC
>TRBD1|few|TRBV5-1|TRBJ2-4
CASSSDRAGNIQYF
TGCGCCAGCAGCTCGGACAGGGCGGGAAACATTCAGTACTTC
>TRBD2|NA|TRBV5-1|TRBJ2-5
CASSLIAGGPETQYF
TGCGCCAGCAGCTTGATAGCGGGAGGCCCAGAGACCCAGTACTTC
>NA|NA|TRBV3-1|TRBJ2-7
CASSQVLDTRYEQYF
TGTGCCAGCAGCCAAGTCCTGGACACGCGTTACGAGCAGTACTTC
>TRBD1|few|TRBV5-1|TRBJ2-1
CASSLSDRGGEQFF
TGCGCCAGCAGCTTATCGGACAGGGGAGGAGAGCAGTTCTTC
>NA|few|TRBV29-1|TRBJ2-3
CSVDVGGSTDTQYF
TGCAGCGTTGACGTTGGGGGTTCCACAGATACGCAGTATTTT
>TRBD1|NA|TRBV12-3/TRBV12-4|TRBJ2-1
CASQTGGAHNEQFF
TGTGCCAGCCAGACAGGGGGCGCCCACAATGAGCAGTTCTTC
>TRBD2|NA|TRBV19|TRBJ2-3
CASSPRLASTDTQYF
TGTGCCAGTAGTCCTCGACTAGCCAGCACAGATACGCAGTATTTT
>NA|many|TRBV29-1|TRBJ1-3
CSCRTGSGNTIYF
TGCAGCTGCCGGACCGGCTCTGGAAACACCATATATTTT
>NA|many|TRBV28|TRBJ2-3
CASSLGGPSETQYF
TGTGCCAGCAGTTTGGGCGGACCCTCAGAGACGCAGTATTTT
>TRBD1|many|TRBV29-1|TRBJ2-6
CSVEEVGQGQSGANVLTF
TGCAGCGTTGAAGAGGTAGGACAGGGACAATCTGGGGCCAACGTCCTGACTTTC
>NA|NA|TRBV20-1|TRBJ2-7
CSASLPARGEQYF
TGCAGTGCTAGCCTCCCAGCTAGGGGCGAGCAGTACTTC
>NA|few|TRBV10-3|TRBJ2-7
CAISVHSSVVYEQYF
TGTGCCATCAGTGTTCACAGTAGCGTGGTGTACGAGCAGTACTTC
>TRBD2|once|TRBV19|TRBJ2-1
CASSQTLGLAGFRNEQFF
TGTGCCAGTAGTCAGACCCTGGGACTAGCGGGATTCCGGAATGAGCAGTTCTTC
>NA|NA|TRBV28|TRBJ2-3
CASSSQQRADTQYF
TGTGCCAGCAGTTCACAACAGCGGGCAGATACGCAGTATTTT
>NA|few|TRBV5-1|TRBJ2-5
CASSLGSGGAETQYF
TGCGCCAGCAGCTTGGGAAGCGGCGGGGCGGAGACCCAGTACTTC
>NA|NA|TRBV7-2|TRBJ2-1
CASSTRATGSRTREQFF
TGTGCCAGCAGCACACGGGCAACCGGGAGCCGTACGCGAGAGCAGTTCTTC
>NA|few|TRBV20-1|TRBJ2-4
CSARAVGAGNIQYF
TGCAGTGCTAGAGCGGTGGGGGCGGGAAACATTCAGTACTTC
>NA|NA|TRBV28|TRBJ2-3
CASSLLPGYPDTQYF
TGTGCCAGCAGTTTACTGCCAGGATATCCAGATACGCAGTATTTT
>TRBD1|NA|TRBV18|TRBJ1-1
CASSPRQGTNTEAFF
TGTGCCAGCTCACCACGACAGGGGACGAACACTGAAGCTTTCTTT
>NA|NA|TRBV9|TRBJ1-3
CASSSRRPAGNTIYF
TGTGCCAGCAGCAGTCGACGGCCGGCTGGAAACACCATATATTTT